The 25 T cell receptor beta chains reported below all come from one sample, sequenced in a study of T-cell memory formation after mild COVID-19. TCRdb called the 5' RACE reads again in MiXCR, with one record for every CDR3 protein. The table shows 100,000 to 130,000 distinct CDR3 sequences, with roughly a sixth occurring only once. Specimen: PBMCs or a T cell subset sorted from them (not recorded which). The origin of the receptors is a man aged 18-30 years who had mild COVID-19 (a few samples of this study predate the infection). Cell type and time point are not known.

V gene TRBV7-9 combines with J gene TRBJ2-5; TRBD2 matches at 8 bases. The J segment lost 2 bases and the V segment lost 5 bases, leaving 7 bases of the junction unmatched. This CDR3 is 15 amino acids long. CDR1 is SEHNR, CDR2 FQNEAQ, per germline (reference sequence). The CDR3 DNA sequence: TGTGCCAGCAGCCTAATGGGACTAGTGCAAGAGACCCAGTACTTC. This codes for CASSLMGLVQETQYF.

About this clonotype itself: A read error may explain this, as a much larger clone is one base away. The chain combines TRBV6-5 with TRBJ1-6; perhaps TRBD1 as D (6 bases). The CDR3 consists of 16 residues. In germline, CDR1 is MNHEY, CDR2 SVGAGI. CDR3 sequence: CASSKQGLIENSHLHF. The CDR3 DNA sequence: TGTGCCAGCAGTAAACAGGGTTTAATCGAGAATTCACACCTCCACTTT.

For the CDR3, the DNA is TGCGCCAGCAGCCAAGAGGCCAGTAGCAATCAGCCCCAGCATTTT. Protein product: CASSQEASSNQPQHF. This chain joins TRBV4-1 and TRBJ1-5, with unresolved D. V lost 0 bases and J lost 0, with 6 bases in between. The germline CDR1 and CDR2 sequences are MGHRA and YSYEKL. This CDR3 is 15 amino acids long.

The chain combines TRBV2 with TRBJ1-5, with 7 bases that match TRBD1. With V trimmed by 2 bases and J by 6 bases, 4 bases remained unmatched. The CDR3 is 14 amino acids. Germline CDR1 SNHLY, CDR2 FYNNEI. The CDR3 region is CASSETTGTQPQHF. Written as DNA, the CDR3 is TGTGCCAGCAGTGAAACGACAGGGACTCAGCCCCAGCATTTT.

This clonotype was detected a few times. This rearrangement joins TRBV7-3 to TRBJ2-1, with 8 bases that match TRBD2. Germline V lookup: CDR1 SGHTA, CDR2 FQGTGA. The CDR3 totals 18 residues. V lost 6 bases and J lost 2; bases outside the gene matches: 15. The CDR3 nucleotides are TGTGCCAGCAGTACTCGAGGGAGCGCGGGGGGTACCTACAATGAGCAGTTCTTC. Protein sequence: CASSTRGSAGGTYNEQFF.

This clonotype was observed a few times. CDR3 sequence (DNA): TGTGCCAGCAGTAAAGGTTCGGACAGCTCCTACGAGCAGTACGTC. It codes for CASSKGSDSSYEQYV. The J gene is TRBJ2-7, the V gene TRBV6-2 or TRBV6-3; weak D call: TRBD1 (6 bases). From germline, CDR1 is MNHEY and CDR2 SVGEGT. CDR3 length: 15 residues. Deletions cut 5 bases from V and 0 bases from J, with 14 bases between.

This sequence joins TRBV7-2 and TRBJ2-3; 13 positions match TRBD2. The V and J ends lost 5 bases and 8 bases, in that order; junction bases with no gene match: 10. The CDR3 consists of 16 residues. Germline V CDR1 and CDR2: SGHTA, FQGNSA. The CDR3 nucleotides read TGTGCCAGCAGCCACGGGACTAGCGGGGTGCTTAGTACGCAGTATTTT. Amino acid sequence: CASSHGTSGVLSTQYF.

The chain is built from TRBV18 and TRBJ2-7; D unresolved. The germline V gene encodes CDR1 KGHSH and CDR2 LQKENI. The CDR3 covers 14 residues. V lost 3 bases, J lost 5 bases, and 14 bases lay in between. The CDR3 DNA reads TGTGCCAGCTCACCTAATAATAGCCCGCACGAGCAGTACTTC. Translation: CASSPNNSPHEQYF.

The chain carries TRBV5-6 and TRBJ2-2, with D hard to call. The CDR3 sequence is 15 residues long. Trimming pared 0 bases from V and 8 bases from J, leaving 14 bases between. Germline-derived CDR1 and CDR2 are SGHDT and YYEEEE. The CDR3 nucleotides are TGTGCCAGCAGCTTGGTAGGCAGGCAGCCGGGGGAGCTGTTTTTT. Amino acids: CASSLVGRQPGELFF. Looking up the rest from reference TRBV5-6 and TRBJ2-2 gives the full variable domain: DAGVTQSPTHLIKTRGQQVTLRCSPKSGHDTVSWYQQALGQGPQFIFQYYEEEERQRGNFPDRFSGHQFPNYSSELNVNALLLGDSALYLCASSLVGRQPGELFFGEGSRLTVL.

The chain has TRBV12-3 or TRBV12-4 and TRBJ2-3; D uncertain. V was clipped by 6 bases and J by 2 bases, with 9 bases between them. This CDR3 has 13 amino acids. CDR3 region: CASSATTTDTQYF. CDR3 DNA: TGTGCCAGCAGCGCGACCACCACAGATACGCAGTATTTT.

The table lists this clonotype with a few counts. V and J are TRBV4-3 and TRBJ1-2, with D possibly TRBD1 on 5 matching bases. Germline V gene lookup returns CDR1 LGHNA and CDR2 YSLEER. Trimming cost V 0 bases and J 4 bases, with 12 bases left between them. CDR3 size: 15 residues. CDR3 amino acids: CASSQDRRTSYGYTF. The CDR3 region has the DNA TGCGCCAGCAGCCAAGATCGGAGGACAAGCTATGGCTACACCTTC.

This clonotype was found a few times. The rearrangement joins TRBV14 to TRBJ2-1; the D gene is possibly TRBD2 (6 bases). This CDR3 spans 13 amino acids. V lost 5 bases and J lost 6, with 11 bases in between. CDR1 SGHDN and CDR2 FVKESK come from the germline V gene. DNA for the CDR3: TGTGCCAGCAGCATTAGCGGTCCCAATGAGCAGTTCTTC. It specifies CASSISGPNEQFF. Complete variable domain (other parts from reference TRBV14 and TRBJ2-1): EAGVTQFPSHSVIEKGQTVTLRCDPISGHDNLYWYRRVMGKEIKFLLHFVKESKQDESGMPNNRFLAERTGGTYSTLKVQPAELEDSGVYFCASSISGPNEQFFGPGTRLTVL.

This clonotype was recorded a few times. The genes are TRBV7-2 and TRBJ1-1, with D perhaps matching TRBD1 (5 bases). This CDR3 region has 14 residues. The germline gives CDR1 SGHTA, CDR2 FQGNSA. V was cut by 5 bases and J by 2 bases, with 12 bases left in between. Here the CDR3 reads CASSPLDRNTEAFF. In DNA, the CDR3 is TGTGCCAGCAGCCCCCTTGACAGAAACACTGAAGCTTTCTTT. Supplemented by reference TRBV7-2 and TRBJ1-1, the full variable domain reads GAGVSQSPSNKVTEKGKDVELRCDPISGHTALYWYRQSLGQGLEFLIYFQGNSAPDKSGLPSDRFSAERTGGSVSTLTIQRTQQEDSAVYLCASSPLDRNTEAFFGQGTRLTVV.

This clonotype was observed many times. V gene TRBV5-6 combines with J gene TRBJ2-1; D not certain. Germline loops: CDR1 SGHDT, CDR2 YYEEEE. V lost 0 bases, J lost 8 bases, and 15 bases lay in between. The CDR3 covers 15 residues. The CDR3 reads CASSLVVANRHEQFF. CDR3 DNA sequence: TGTGCCAGCAGCTTGGTCGTGGCTAATCGTCATGAGCAGTTCTTC.

The table lists this clonotype with a few counts. J is TRBJ2-7 and V is TRBV2, with D unresolved. The germline V gene has CDR1 SNHLY and CDR2 FYNNEI. The CDR3 spans 14 residues. V was shortened by 7 bases and J by 6 bases, with 19 bases between the two germline ends. CDR3 region: CASKETFLIPEQYV. CDR3 coding DNA: TGTGCCAGCAAAGAAACATTTCTGATCCCCGAGCAGTACGTC.

This clonotype came up many times. The V call is TRBV7-3, the J call TRBJ2-2; perhaps TRBD2 as D (6 bases). V was shortened by 5 bases and J by 0 bases, with 10 bases between the two germline ends. Germline V gene data show CDR1 as SGHTA and CDR2 as FQGTGA. The CDR3 consists of 15 residues. The CDR3 protein is CASSRDSANTGELFF. The CDR3 DNA follows: TGTGCCAGCAGCCGGGACTCAGCGAACACCGGGGAGCTGTTTTTT.

V usage is TRBV12-3 or TRBV12-4 and J usage is TRBJ1-5; the D gene is possibly TRBD1 (6 bases). Trimming shortened V by 6 bases and J by 7 bases, and 13 bases separated the two germline ends. The CDR3 has 13 residues. The CDR3: CASSRDTYQPQHF. The CDR3 DNA follows: TGTGCCAGCAGCCGGGACACATACCAGCCCCAGCATTTT.

The V and J genes are TRBV6-5 and TRBJ2-6; D gene unclear. V lost 0 bases to trimming and J lost 0 bases, with 9 bases between them. This CDR3 is built from 17 residues. Germline V CDR1 and CDR2: MNHEY, SVGAGI. CDR3 loop: CASSYSGTDSGANVLTF. The CDR3 DNA is TGTGCCAGCAGTTACTCTGGCACCGACTCTGGGGCCAACGTCCTGACTTTC.

A few counts support this clonotype. This chain joins TRBV10-3 and TRBJ2-5; D gene ambiguous. The CDR3 consists of 13 residues. Germline V gene data show CDR1 as ENHRY and CDR2 as SYGVKD. Trimming shortened V by 6 bases and J by 5 bases, and 13 bases separated the two germline ends. As DNA, the CDR3 is TGTGCCATCAGCAGAACTTCCGGGGAGACCCAGTACTTC. Protein: CAISRTSGETQYF.

The rearrangement links TRBV5-1 to TRBJ2-4; a weak D match, TRBD1 (5 bases). CDR1 is SGHRS and CDR2 is YFSETQ in the germline V gene. The CDR3 is 12 amino acids. Deletions cut 1 base from V and 9 bases from J, with 8 bases between. This CDR3 is CASSLTGAIQYF. The CDR3, as DNA: TGCGCCAGCAGCTTGACAGGTGCCATTCAGTACTTC. Variable domain in full (rest from reference TRBV5-1 and TRBJ2-4): KAGVTQTPRYLIKTRGQQVTLSCSPISGHRSVSWYQQTPGQGLQFLFEYFSETQRNKGNFPGRFSGRQFSNSRSEMNVSTLELGDSALYLCASSLTGAIQYFGAGTRLSVL.

The chain links TRBV7-8 to TRBJ1-5; 9 bases align to TRBD1. J was trimmed by 0 bases and V by 5 bases; bases with no gene match: 11. This CDR3 region has 18 residues. Germline V lookup: CDR1 SGHVS, CDR2 FQNEAQ. Written as DNA, the CDR3 is TGTGCCAGCAGCCCCGACAGGGGGACCAGATATAGCAATCAGCCCCAGCATTTT. Amino acid sequence: CASSPDRGTRYSNQPQHF.

This clonotype was counted only a few times. The chain links TRBV7-2 to TRBJ1-6, with 7 bases fitting TRBD1. Trimming removed 1 base from V and 6 bases from J; junction bases left unmatched: 3. The germline V gene encodes CDR1 SGHTA and CDR2 FQGNSA. CDR3 length: 15 residues. As DNA, the CDR3 is TGTGCCAGCAGCTTAGTGGCAGGGGGTAATTCACCCCTCCACTTT. Its protein is CASSLVAGGNSPLHF.

The V gene is TRBV5-1, the J gene TRBJ1-4; no reliable D call. The V gene's germline CDR1 is SGHRS and CDR2 YFSETQ. The V gene lost 0 bases and the J gene lost 0 bases, with 3 bases spanning the gap. CDR3 length: 14 residues. The CDR3 region is CASSLDTTNEKLFF. DNA of the CDR3: TGCGCCAGCAGCTTGGATACAACTAATGAAAAACTGTTTTTT.

This clonotype has only a few counts. The V call is TRBV12-2, the J call TRBJ1-2. TRBV12-2 is classified as a pseudogene. The CDR3 covers 12 residues. The CDR3 nucleotides are TGTGCAAGTCGCCCCAGTGGGTGCGGCTACACCTTC. Amino acid sequence: CASRPSGCGYTF.

V gene TRBV12-3 or TRBV12-4 combines with J gene TRBJ2-3; D is undetermined. Trimming pared 5 bases from V and 4 bases from J, leaving 19 bases between. The CDR3 has 16 residues. CDR3 in DNA: TGTGCCAGCAGTCTCTCTTCGGTTGTTATCGCAGATACGCAGTATTTT. The encoded protein is CASSLSSVVIADTQYF.